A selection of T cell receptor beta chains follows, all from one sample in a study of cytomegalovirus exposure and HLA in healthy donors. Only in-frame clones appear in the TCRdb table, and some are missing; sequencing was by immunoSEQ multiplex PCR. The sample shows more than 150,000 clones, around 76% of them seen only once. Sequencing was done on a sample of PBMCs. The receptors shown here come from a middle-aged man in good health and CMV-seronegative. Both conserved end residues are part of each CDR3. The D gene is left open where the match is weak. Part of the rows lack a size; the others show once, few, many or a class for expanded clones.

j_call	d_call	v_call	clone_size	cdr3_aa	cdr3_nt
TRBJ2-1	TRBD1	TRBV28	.	CASTLWGQGLNEQFF	TGTGCCAGCACCCTTTGGGGACAGGGGTTGAATGAGCAGTTCTTC
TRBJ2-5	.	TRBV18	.	CASSPRQGGGETQYF	TGTGCCAGCTCACCACGGCAGGGGGGCGGTGAGACCCAGTACTTC
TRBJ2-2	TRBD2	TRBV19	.	CASSAGDSGSTGELFF	TGTGCCAGTAGTGCCGGTGATAGCGGGAGCACCGGGGAGCTGTTTTTT
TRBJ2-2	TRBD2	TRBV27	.	CASQLAGVDGELFF	TGTGCCAGCCAACTAGCGGGGGTAGACGGGGAGCTGTTTTTT
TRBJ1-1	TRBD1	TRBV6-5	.	CASSWERGLNTEAFF	TGTGCCAGCAGTTGGGAGAGGGGGCTGAACACTGAAGCTTTCTTT
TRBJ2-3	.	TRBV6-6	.	CASSPIADTQYF	TGTGCCAGCAGTCCGATAGCAGATACGCAGTATTTT
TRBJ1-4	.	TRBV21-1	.	CASSKEDMCYEKLFF	TGTGCCAGCAGCAAAGAGGACATGTGCTACGAAAAACTGTTTTTT
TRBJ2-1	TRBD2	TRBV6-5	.	CASSWGPGLAENEQFF	TGTGCCAGCAGTTGGGGGCCGGGACTAGCGGAGAATGAGCAGTTCTTC
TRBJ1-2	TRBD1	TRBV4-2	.	CASSPAKTGVEGYTF	TGTGCCAGCAGCCCAGCTAAAACAGGGGTCGAGGGCTACACCTTC
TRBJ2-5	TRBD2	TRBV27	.	CASSSLLAGGEETQYF	TGTGCCAGCAGTTCCCTACTAGCGGGAGGTGAAGAGACCCAGTACTTC
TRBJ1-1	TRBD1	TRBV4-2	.	CASSQDEGTGGRTEAFF	TGTGCCAGCAGCCAAGATGAAGGGACAGGGGGCCGGACTGAAGCTTTCTTT
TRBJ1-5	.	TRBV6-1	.	CASSLQVNQPQHF	TGTGCCAGCAGTTTACAGGTCAATCAGCCCCAGCATTTT
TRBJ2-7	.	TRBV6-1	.	CAGGPTGVYEQYF	TGTGCCGGCGGCCCCACGGGTGTGTACGAGCAGTACTTC
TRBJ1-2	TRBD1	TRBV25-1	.	CASSPRTGAVGYTF	TGTGCCAGCAGTCCCCGGACAGGGGCTGTTGGCTACACCTTC
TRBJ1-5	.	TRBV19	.	CASSSPGQPQHF	TGTGCCAGTAGTAGCCCGGGACAGCCCCAGCATTTT
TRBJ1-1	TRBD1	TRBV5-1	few	CASSSDRGMDTEAFF	TGCGCCAGCAGCTCGGACAGGGGAATGGACACTGAAGCTTTCTTT
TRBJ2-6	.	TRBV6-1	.	CASSWQGSGANVLTF	TGTGCCAGCAGTTGGCAGGGGTCGGGGGCCAACGTCCTGACTTTC
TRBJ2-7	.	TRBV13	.	CASSLASSYEQYF	TGTGCCAGCAGCTTAGCTAGCTCCTACGAGCAGTACTTC
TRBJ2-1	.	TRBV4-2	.	CASSQRRHSYNEQFF	TGTGCCAGCAGCCAAAGAAGACACTCTTACAATGAGCAGTTCTTC
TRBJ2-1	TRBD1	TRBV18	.	CASLLGQGGRNEQFF	TGTGCCAGCTTGTTAGGACAGGGAGGAAGAAATGAGCAGTTCTTC
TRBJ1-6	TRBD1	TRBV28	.	CASISGDSPYNSPLHF	TGTGCCTCGATCTCCGGGGACAGTCCCTATAATTCACCCCTCCACTTT
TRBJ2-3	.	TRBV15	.	CATSRDHSRSRTDTQYF	TGTGCCACCAGCAGAGATCACAGTCGGTCCCGCACAGATACGCAGTATTTT
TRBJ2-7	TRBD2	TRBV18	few	CASSPFGAGGTREQYF	TGTGCCAGCTCCCCTTTTGGAGCGGGGGGAACGCGGGAGCAGTACTTC
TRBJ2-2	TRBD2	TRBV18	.	CASSPPGRDTGELFF	TGTGCCAGCTCACCACCGGGGAGGGACACCGGGGAGCTGTTTTTT